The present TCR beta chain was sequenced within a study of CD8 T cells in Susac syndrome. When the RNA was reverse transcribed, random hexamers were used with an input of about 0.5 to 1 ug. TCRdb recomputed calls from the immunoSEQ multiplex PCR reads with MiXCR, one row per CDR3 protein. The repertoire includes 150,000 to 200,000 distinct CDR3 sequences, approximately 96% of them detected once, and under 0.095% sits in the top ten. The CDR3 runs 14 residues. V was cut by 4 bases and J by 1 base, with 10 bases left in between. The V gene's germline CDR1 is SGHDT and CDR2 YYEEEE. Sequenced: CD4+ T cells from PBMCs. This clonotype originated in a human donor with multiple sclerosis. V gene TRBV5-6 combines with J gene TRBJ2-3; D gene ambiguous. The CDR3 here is CASSQPGRTDTQYF. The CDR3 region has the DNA TGTGCCAGCAGCCAACCGGGCCGCACAGATACGCAGTATTTT.